These T cell receptor beta chains were read from a single sample in a study of blood T cell repertoires in COVID-19. Sequencing was performed with immunoSEQ multiplex PCR; in TCRdb, only in-frame clones are kept and a portion is missing. The sample has almost 300,000 clones, around nine tenths seen once; the top ten hold more than 9.5%. Material for sequencing was peripheral blood. Every receptor here comes from a woman in her twenties or thirties with COVID-19, enrolled during active disease. Both conserved end residues are part of each CDR3. Each record gives: clone size, J gene, V gene, D gene, CDR3 DNA, CDR3 protein. A D gene is named only where the DNA matches it firmly. Expanded clones are given a class, and other clones once, few, many or no size at all.

NA | TRBJ1-2 | TRBV18 | NA | TGTGCCAGCTCTCGCGATTCTAACTATGGCTACACCTTC | CASSRDSNYGYTF
once | TRBJ1-6 | TRBV27 | TRBD1 | TGTGCCAGCAGTCGGGATAGGGGGCCTGGATCACCCCTCCACTTT | CASSRDRGPGSPLHF
once | TRBJ2-7 | TRBV5-1 | NA | TGCGCCAGCAGCCGTCTAGACTCCTACGAGCAGTACTTC | CASSRLDSYEQYF
NA | TRBJ2-7 | TRBV4-1 | TRBD1 | TGCGCCAGCAGCCCCCGGTTACAGGGGAAGAGAGACGAGCAGTACTTC | CASSPRLQGKRDEQYF
NA | TRBJ2-7 | TRBV3-1/TRBV3-2 | TRBD2 | TGTGCCAGCAGTACGACTAGCGGGGCTTCCTACGAGCAGTACTTC | CASSTTSGASYEQYF
NA | TRBJ2-1 | TRBV27 | NA | TGTGCCAGCAGTTTAGCGGGGAACAATGAGCAGTTCTTC | CASSLAGNNEQFF
NA | TRBJ1-1 | TRBV19 | NA | TGTGCCAGTATAGATCGGGAAACCAACACTGAAGCTTTCTTT | CASIDRETNTEAFF
NA | TRBJ1-2 | TRBV4-1 | TRBD1 | TGCGCCAGCAGCCAAGGGACAGGGGGATCCTATGGCTACACCTTC | CASSQGTGGSYGYTF
few | TRBJ1-2 | TRBV11-2 | TRBD1 | TGTGCCAGCAGTTTCACTCGGACAGGGGGCGCGGGAGGCTACACCTTC | CASSFTRTGGAGGYTF
NA | TRBJ1-2 | TRBV19 | NA | TGTGCCAGTAGTATAGCCGGGGACTATGGCTACACCTTC | CASSIAGDYGYTF
NA | TRBJ2-7 | TRBV27 | TRBD1 | TGTGCCAGCAGAACCGTGGGACAGGGTACCTACGAGCAGTACTTC | CASRTVGQGTYEQYF
NA | TRBJ1-1 | TRBV14 | NA | TGTGCCAGCAGCCGAGATGTCCCAGAAGCTTTCTTT | CASSRDVPEAFF
NA | TRBJ2-2 | TRBV7-9 | NA | TGTGCCAGCAGCTCAAGAAAACAGGAGACCGGGGAGCTGTTTTTT | CASSSRKQETGELFF
NA | TRBJ2-3 | TRBV12-3/TRBV12-4 | NA | TGTGCCAGCAGTCTCTTTAGCACAGATACGCAGTATTTT | CASSLFSTDTQYF
NA | TRBJ2-3 | TRBV18 | NA | TGTGCCAGCTCACCTTTAAAAAACAGGGAGGATACGCAGTATTTT | CASSPLKNREDTQYF
NA | TRBJ1-6 | TRBV27 | NA | TGTGCCAGCAGTATCCTCCCCCCCGGTTCCTATAATTCACCCCTCCACTTT | CASSILPPGSYNSPLHF
NA | TRBJ1-2 | TRBV9 | TRBD1 | TGTGCCAGCAGCGCAGGCCGACAGGGAAACTATGGCTACACCTTC | CASSAGRQGNYGYTF
NA | TRBJ1-5 | TRBV6-5 | TRBD1 | TGTGCCAGCAGCCAGGGGGCGAGCAATCAGCCCCAGCATTTT | CASSQGASNQPQHF
once | TRBJ2-3 | TRBV27 | NA | TGTGCCAGCAGTTCTCAACTGGAGATTAGCACAGATACGCAGTATTTT | CASSSQLEISTDTQYF
NA | TRBJ2-7 | TRBV2 | TRBD2 | TGTGCCAGCACGATTCATCCGACGGGAGGAACCACTCTTAACGGCGAGCAGTACTTC | CASTIHPTGGTTLNGEQYF
NA | TRBJ1-2 | TRBV25-1 | NA | TGTGCCAGCAGTGCCTTGGACAGCTCCCCTAACTATGGCTACACCTTC | CASSALDSSPNYGYTF
NA | TRBJ2-1 | TRBV11-3 | TRBD2 | TGTGCCAGCAGCCCCCGGACTAGCGGGGCCATACGCGAGCAGTTCTTC | CASSPRTSGAIREQFF
NA | TRBJ2-7 | TRBV11-3 | NA | TGTGCCAGCAACACAGGGATTCCCGTTTCCTACGAGCAGTACTTC | CASNTGIPVSYEQYF
NA | TRBJ2-7 | TRBV5-4 | NA | TGTGCCAGCACCAACCGGACAGTCTCCTACGAGCAGTACTTC | CASTNRTVSYEQYF
NA | TRBJ2-5 | TRBV12-5 | NA | TGTGCTAGTGGTCCCCCCGACTCGAGGACCCAGTACTTC | CASGPPDSRTQYF
NA | TRBJ1-4 | TRBV18 | TRBD1 | TGTGCCAGCTCCCCCGCCGGACAGGGTAACGAAAAACTGTTTTTT | CASSPAGQGNEKLFF
once | TRBJ1-1 | TRBV27 | NA | TGTGCCAGCAGTTGGGGCAGGGAGGACACTGAAGCTTTCTTT | CASSWGREDTEAFF
NA | TRBJ1-5 | TRBV5-5 | NA | TGTGCCAGCAGTCCCGGGGGTAGCAATCAGCCCCAGCATTTT | CASSPGGSNQPQHF
NA | TRBJ2-1 | TRBV15 | NA | TGTGCCACCAGCAGAGATCAAAACGTTGGCGAGCAGTTCTTC | CATSRDQNVGEQFF
NA | TRBJ2-7 | TRBV6-6 | NA | TGTGCCAGCAGTTATCTACAGAACTACGAGCAGTACTTC | CASSYLQNYEQYF
NA | TRBJ2-5 | TRBV19 | NA | TGTGCCAGTAGTCTTCTCTTCCGGGGAGTGTACCAAGAGACCCAGTACTTC | CASSLLFRGVYQETQYF
NA | TRBJ2-7 | TRBV5-6 | TRBD1 | TGTGCCAGCAGCTCTTATCCCGGGACAGGGGGCTACGAGCAGTACTTC | CASSSYPGTGGYEQYF
few | TRBJ1-1 | TRBV21-1 | NA | TGTGCCAGCCGAGGCCAGACAGGGAACACTGAAGCTTTCTTT | CASRGQTGNTEAFF
NA | TRBJ2-7 | TRBV5-1 | NA | TGCGCCAGCAGCGCAGGCATCAACGACGAGCAGTACTTC | CASSAGINDEQYF
NA | TRBJ2-7 | TRBV29-1 | TRBD1 | TGCAGCGTTTATTGGACAGGGCTCGACGAGCAGTACTTC | CSVYWTGLDEQYF
NA | TRBJ1-1 | TRBV12-3/TRBV12-4 | NA | TGTGCCAGCAGTTACGGGGACACTGAAGCTTTCTTT | CASSYGDTEAFF
NA | TRBJ1-6 | TRBV4-1 | NA | TGCGCCAGCAGCCAGGGTGGGAGCGATTCACCCCTCCACTTT | CASSQGGSDSPLHF
NA | TRBJ2-7 | TRBV27 | NA | TGTGCCAGTAGTACCTCTCTCGGGATATCCTACGAGCAGTACTTC | CASSTSLGISYEQYF
NA | TRBJ2-2 | TRBV13 | NA | TGTGCCAGCAGCGACTCTAACACCGGGGAGCTGTTTTTT | CASSDSNTGELFF
NA | TRBJ1-2 | TRBV6-4 | NA | TGTGCCAGCAGTGACTCGGCGGGAGGGAATGGCTACACCTTC | CASSDSAGGNGYTF
once | TRBJ2-2 | TRBV7-9 | TRBD2 | TGTGCCAGCAGCTTAACAGCGGGGACGAACACCGGGGAGCTGTTTTTT | CASSLTAGTNTGELFF
few | TRBJ1-2 | TRBV11-2 | TRBD1 | TGTGCCAGCAGCGCGACAGGGGGTAACTATGGCTACACCTTC | CASSATGGNYGYTF
NA | TRBJ1-5 | TRBV5-1 | NA | TGCGCCAGCAGCTTGGCAGGGATGGGCAATCAGCCCCAGCATTTT | CASSLAGMGNQPQHF
once | TRBJ1-5 | TRBV5-1 | NA | TGCGCCAGCTCCCTCGGTCCCCATAGCAATCAGCCCCAGCATTTT | CASSLGPHSNQPQHF
NA | TRBJ2-3 | TRBV5-6 | TRBD2 | TGTGCCAGCAGCTTGGAACTAGCGGGACCCGTTAGAGATACGCAGTATTTT | CASSLELAGPVRDTQYF
NA | TRBJ2-7 | TRBV27 | TRBD1 | TGTGCCAGCAGGGGAGACCGGGACAGGGAAGCAACTTTC | CASRGDRDREATF
NA | TRBJ2-7 | TRBV6-5 | NA | TGTGCCAGCAGTACAGAAAACTCCTACGAGCAGTACTTC | CASSTENSYEQYF
NA | TRBJ2-5 | TRBV7-6 | NA | TGTGCCAGCAGCTGGGCTGCAGGGGAGACCCAGTACTTC | CASSWAAGETQYF
NA | TRBJ1-2 | TRBV5-6 | NA | TGTGCCAGCAGCTTGGCCGGCAACGCGGGTGGCTACACCTTC | CASSLAGNAGGYTF
NA | TRBJ1-4 | TRBV5-6 | NA | TGTGCCAGCAGCCAAGCGGCCGGGGAAAAACTGTTTTTT | CASSQAAGEKLFF
NA | TRBJ2-1 | TRBV29-1 | TRBD2 | TGCAGCGTTGAAGGACTAGCGGGGGCCCTCAAAAATGAGCAGTTCTTC | CSVEGLAGALKNEQFF
NA | TRBJ2-7 | TRBV19 | TRBD2 | TGTGCCAGTAGTATTGGGAGCGGGGGGTTCGGGTACGAGCAGTACTTC | CASSIGSGGFGYEQYF